A single sample gave rise to the 4 T cell receptor beta chains below, sequenced in a study of CD8+ T cells in alopecia areata. The sequencing template was cDNA reverse transcribed from extracted RNA. Clones were read by immunoSEQ multiplex PCR, and TCRdb kept only the in-frame ones, dropping some. This table has approximately 210,000 clones, around 65% appearing once. Treatment noted: oral pan-JAK inhibitor, 5-10 mg twice daily. Sequenced material: CD4+ T cells sorted from blood, taken at week 4, from a patient treated with tofacitinib. The origin of the receptors is a human donor with alopecia areata.

This clone has at least ten counts. The chain combines TRBV7-9 with TRBJ2-1; D remains ambiguous. Trimming shortened V by 1 base and J by 2 bases, and 3 bases separated the two germline ends. The CDR3 contains 13 residues. Germline-derived CDR1 and CDR2 are SEHNR and FQNEAQ (reference sequence). The CDR3 bases are TGTGCCAGCAGCTTAGGGACCTACAATGAGCAGTTCTTC. Translation gives CASSLGTYNEQFF.

The genes are TRBV10-2 and TRBJ2-5; 7 nucleotides match TRBD1. The CDR3 is 13 amino acids. Germline CDR1 reads WSHSY; CDR2 reads SAAADI. V lost 6 bases, J lost 6 bases, and 7 bases stayed unmatched. The CDR3 region is CASSRDREKTQYF. Here the CDR3 DNA reads TGCGCCAGCAGCCGCGACAGGGAGAAGACCCAGTACTTC.

The chain links TRBV29-1 to TRBJ1-2, with a weak D call TRBD1 (6 bases). The V gene's germline CDR1 is SQVTM and CDR2 ANQGSEA. Trimming took 3 bases from V and 7 from J, leaving 12 bases between them. The CDR3 extends over 12 amino acids. The CDR3 sequence is CSVDTGSGGYTF. The CDR3 nucleotides are TGCAGCGTTGACACAGGGTCGGGTGGCTACACCTTC.

This sequence joins TRBV28 and TRBJ2-3, with 9 nucleotides matching TRBD2. The germline CDR1 and CDR2 sequences are MDHEN and SYDVKM. V lost 5 bases, J lost 5 bases, and 14 bases stayed unmatched. The CDR3 runs to 17 residues. The CDR3 protein is CASSPPRAAGGIDTQYF. CDR3 DNA sequence: TGTGCCAGCAGTCCCCCCCGGGCAGCGGGGGGCATAGATACGCAGTATTTT.